This T cell receptor (beta chain) is from a study of cytomegalovirus exposure and HLA in healthy donors. Both 60 Vbeta primers and 13 Jbeta primers went into the PCR. Generated by immunoSEQ multiplex PCR, the TCRdb table keeps only in-frame clones and is missing some. The repertoire holds some 120,000 clones, about 79% seen once, with approximately 4% in the top ten. The junction had 11 bases not matched to a gene; V was cut back by 6 bases and J by 4 bases. This CDR3 is built from 17 residues. Germline V CDR1 and CDR2: SGHAT, FQDESV (reference sequence). The rearrangement joins TRBV11-1 to TRBJ2-1, with TRBD1 matching over 11 bases. This receptor was taken from a man aged 25 to 40 in good health and CMV-seropositive. What was sequenced was PBMCs. The chain's CDR3 is CASRHLTGTGGYNEQFF. CDR3 in DNA: TGTGCCAGCAGGCACTTGACCGGGACAGGGGGTTACAATGAGCAGTTCTTC.